The sequence of this T cell receptor (beta chain) was determined in a study of T cells in Graves' hyperthyroidism and ophthalmopathy. V was pared by 1 base and J by 4 bases, with 25 bases between. The CDR3 consists of 19 residues. Looked up from germline, CDR1 is SGHDN and CDR2 is FVKESK. RNA transcripts served as the template for amplifying TCR beta CDR3 regions. HTBI primers were the set used in a first-round RT-PCR of the TCR CDR3. TCRdb reanalysed the multiplex PCR reads using MiXCR and keeps one entry per CDR3 protein. The top ten hold about 3.8% of the sample, which has some 620,000 distinct CDR3 sequences, around 16% seen once. This clonotype has more than one count but fewer than ten.

Sequencing was done on a sample of blood. The receptor comes from a woman aged 25 to 39 with Graves' hyperthyroidism. The chain is built from TRBV14 and TRBJ1-1, with a possible D match to TRBD1 (6 bases). CDR3 nucleotides: TGTGCCAGCAGCCAAGCCGCGTGGTTAAGCAGGGGCCGAATCACTGAAGCTTTCTTT. This codes for CASSQAAWLSRGRITEAFF.